These T cell receptor beta chains were read from a single sample in a study of cytomegalovirus exposure and HLA in healthy donors. Profiling relied on immunoSEQ multiplex PCR, and the TCRdb table lists in-frame clones only, not all of them. The sample lists approximately 93,000 clones, nearly 80% occurring once. Material: PBMCs. The origin of the receptors is a woman in her forties in good health and CMV-seronegative. Both conserved end residues are trimmed from each CDR3. The order of the fields is D gene, J gene, V gene, CDR3 protein. The D gene is left open where the match is weak.

TRBD2 TRBJ2-5 TRBV19 ASSIVSGGFDETQY
. TRBJ2-7 TRBV6-5 ASSSPVLYEQY
TRBD1 TRBJ1-1 TRBV5-1 ASSLANRQGNTEAF
. TRBJ1-2 TRBV2 ASSEGDTYGYT
TRBD1 TRBJ1-5 TRBV15 ATSIGQGAIQPQH
. TRBJ1-1 TRBV7-2 ASSLMLRAGKGEAF
. TRBJ1-2 TRBV19 ASSISPNYGYT
. TRBJ2-2 TRBV7-6 ASSPSRDFTGELF
TRBD1 TRBJ1-1 TRBV5-1 ASSLAAGGFTEAF
TRBD1 TRBJ1-2 TRBV4-3 ASSARQGVDYGYT
TRBD2 TRBJ2-7 TRBV9 ASSVVAPSGETYEQY
TRBD1 TRBJ1-1 TRBV9 ASSGTGSMRTEAF
TRBD1 TRBJ1-2 TRBV2 ASSWMTGLNYGYT
. TRBJ1-5 TRBV6-1 ASSVSGFNQPQH
. TRBJ1-6 TRBV5-4 ASSLRTGNNSPLH
. TRBJ1-5 TRBV6-1 ASSEEGRVTPQH
. TRBJ1-3 TRBV28 ASSLTPGASGNTIY
. TRBJ1-5 TRBV7-2 ATSQEGEVSNQPQH
. TRBJ1-4 TRBV5-4 ASSSSGLATNEKLF
. TRBJ2-3 TRBV7-9 ASSLVAEDTQY
TRBD1 TRBJ2-5 TRBV11-1 ASSPDTTGWRTQY
. TRBJ1-3 TRBV15 ATSRDNGSGNTIY
TRBD2 TRBJ2-2 TRBV5-4 ASSPTSGGPNTGELF
. TRBJ2-7 TRBV7-9 ASSSHLDEQY
. TRBJ2-3 TRBV2 ASSEASYLTDTQY
TRBD1 TRBJ1-4 TRBV5-4 ASSLRDRGREKLF
. TRBJ2-5 TRBV11-3 ASSLTPKPRETQY
. TRBJ2-4 TRBV2 ASSGGSDTKNIQY
. TRBJ1-2 TRBV9 ASSKTMGGERDGYT
. TRBJ1-1 TRBV7-8 ASNPWSPKGNTEAF
TRBD1 TRBJ1-2 TRBV6-1 ASSATGGYGYT
. TRBJ2-2 TRBV9 ASSAGDSRLTGELF
TRBD1 TRBJ1-2 TRBV6-5 ASSSGQESYT
. TRBJ1-4 TRBV4-1 ASRTGGLTNEKLF
. TRBJ1-4 TRBV18 ASSPRGAGEKLF
TRBD1 TRBJ2-7 TRBV6-5 ASSYSRDSTYEQY
. TRBJ1-3 TRBV30 ALTGDPSGNTIY
. TRBJ2-2 TRBV6-5 ASRTTDRTGELF
. TRBJ1-5 TRBV5-6 ASSLAGNQPQH
TRBD1 TRBJ2-7 TRBV27 ASSEIGTGAYEQY
. TRBJ2-5 TRBV6-6 ASSFAGTRQETQY
. TRBJ2-3 TRBV30 AWSPSGDTQY
. TRBJ1-5 TRBV2 ASHSDSSINQPQH
TRBD2 TRBJ2-5 TRBV13 ASSPWRGETQY
TRBD1 TRBJ2-7 TRBV6-5 ASRQPGQGGEQY
. TRBJ1-4 TRBV30 AWSVSLGLGGNEKLF
. TRBJ1-5 TRBV7-2 ASSEIYQPQH
. TRBJ2-3 TRBV5-1 ASSLRTGDTQY
. TRBJ2-2 TRBV4-2 ASTRYGELF
. TRBJ2-1 TRBV6-1 ASSEGTLTYNEQF